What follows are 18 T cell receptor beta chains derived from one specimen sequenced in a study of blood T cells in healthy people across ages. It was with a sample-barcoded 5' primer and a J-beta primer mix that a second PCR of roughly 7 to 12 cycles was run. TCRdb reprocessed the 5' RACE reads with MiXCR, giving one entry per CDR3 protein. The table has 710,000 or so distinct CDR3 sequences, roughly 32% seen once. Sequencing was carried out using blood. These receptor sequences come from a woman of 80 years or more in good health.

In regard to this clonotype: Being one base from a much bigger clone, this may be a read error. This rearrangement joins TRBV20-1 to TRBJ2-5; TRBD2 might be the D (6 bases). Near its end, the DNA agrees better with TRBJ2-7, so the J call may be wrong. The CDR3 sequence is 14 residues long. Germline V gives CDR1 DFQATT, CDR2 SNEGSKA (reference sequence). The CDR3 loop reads CSAQGRGRGSEQYF. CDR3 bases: TGCAGTGCCCAGGGTCGGGGGAGAGGGAGCGAGCAGTACTTC.

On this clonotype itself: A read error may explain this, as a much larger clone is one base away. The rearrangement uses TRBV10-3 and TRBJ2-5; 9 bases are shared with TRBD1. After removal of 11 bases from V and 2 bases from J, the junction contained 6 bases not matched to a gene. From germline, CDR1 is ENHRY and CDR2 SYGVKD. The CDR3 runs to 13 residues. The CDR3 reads CAVTGGPQETQYF. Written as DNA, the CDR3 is TGTGCCGTCACAGGGGGCCCACAAGAGACCCAGTACTTC.

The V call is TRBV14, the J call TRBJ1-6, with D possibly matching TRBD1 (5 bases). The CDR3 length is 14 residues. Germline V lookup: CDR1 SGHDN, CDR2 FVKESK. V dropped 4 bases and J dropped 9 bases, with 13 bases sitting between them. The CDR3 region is CASSRGGGGSPLHF. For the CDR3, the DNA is TGTGCCAGCAGCCGCGGGGGTGGAGGTTCACCCCTCCACTTT.

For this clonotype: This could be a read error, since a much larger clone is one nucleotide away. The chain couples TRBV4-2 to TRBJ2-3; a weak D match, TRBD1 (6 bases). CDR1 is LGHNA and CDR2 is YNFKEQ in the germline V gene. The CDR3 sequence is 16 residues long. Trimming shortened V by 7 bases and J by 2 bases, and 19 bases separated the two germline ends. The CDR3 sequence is CASNRNRASDTDTQYF. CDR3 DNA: TGTGCCAGCAACCGAAACAGGGCTTCGGACACAGATACGCAGTATTTT.

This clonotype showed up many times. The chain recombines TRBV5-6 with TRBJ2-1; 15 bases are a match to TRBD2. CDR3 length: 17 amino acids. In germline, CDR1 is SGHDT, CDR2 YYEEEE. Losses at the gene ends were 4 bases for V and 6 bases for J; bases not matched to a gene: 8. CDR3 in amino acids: CASSPWTSGGARNEQFF. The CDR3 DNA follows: TGTGCCAGCAGCCCATGGACTAGCGGGGGGGCACGCAATGAGCAGTTCTTC.

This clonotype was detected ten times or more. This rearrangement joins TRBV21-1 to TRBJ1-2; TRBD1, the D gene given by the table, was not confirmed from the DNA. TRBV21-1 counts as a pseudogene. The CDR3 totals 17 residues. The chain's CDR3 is CASSKGTGDCLGYGYTF. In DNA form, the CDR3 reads TGTGCCAGCAGCAAAGGGACAGGGGACTGTTTGGGCTATGGCTACACCTTC.

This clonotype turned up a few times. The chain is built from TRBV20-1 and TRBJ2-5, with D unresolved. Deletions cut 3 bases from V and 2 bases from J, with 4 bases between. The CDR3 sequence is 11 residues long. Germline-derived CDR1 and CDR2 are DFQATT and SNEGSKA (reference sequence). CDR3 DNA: TGCAGTGCTAGTCTACAAGAGACCCAGTACTTC. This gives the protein CSASLQETQYF.

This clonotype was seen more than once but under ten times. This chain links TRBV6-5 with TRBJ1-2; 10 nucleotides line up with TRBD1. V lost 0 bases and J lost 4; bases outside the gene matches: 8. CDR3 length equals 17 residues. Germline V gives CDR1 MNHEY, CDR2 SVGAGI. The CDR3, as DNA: TGTGCCAGCAGTTACTCTGGGACAGGGGCCTCCTTCTATGGCTACACCTTC. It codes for CASSYSGTGASFYGYTF.

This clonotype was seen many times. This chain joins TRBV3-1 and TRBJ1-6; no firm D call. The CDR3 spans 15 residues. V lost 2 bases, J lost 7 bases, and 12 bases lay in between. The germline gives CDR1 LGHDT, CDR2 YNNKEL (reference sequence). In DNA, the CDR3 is TGTGCCAGCAGCCAATCCCCCCCGGGGAATTCACCCCTCCACTTT. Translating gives CASSQSPPGNSPLHF.

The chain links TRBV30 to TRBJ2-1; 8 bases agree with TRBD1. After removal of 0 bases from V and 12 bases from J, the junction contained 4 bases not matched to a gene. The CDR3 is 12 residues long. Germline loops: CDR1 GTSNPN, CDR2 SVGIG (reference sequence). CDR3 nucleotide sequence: TGTGCCTGGAGTGTACAGGGGGGAGGGCAGTTCTTC. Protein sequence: CAWSVQGGGQFF.

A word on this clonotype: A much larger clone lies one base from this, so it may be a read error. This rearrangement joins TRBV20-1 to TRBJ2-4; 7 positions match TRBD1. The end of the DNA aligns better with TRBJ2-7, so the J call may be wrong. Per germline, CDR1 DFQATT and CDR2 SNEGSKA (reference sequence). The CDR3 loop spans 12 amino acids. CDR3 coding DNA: TGCAGGGCTAGAATGACAGGGTACGAGCAGTACTTC. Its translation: CRARMTGYEQYF.

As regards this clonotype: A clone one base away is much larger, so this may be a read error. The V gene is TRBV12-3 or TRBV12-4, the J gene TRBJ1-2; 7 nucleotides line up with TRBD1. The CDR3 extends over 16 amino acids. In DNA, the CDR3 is TGTGCCAGCAGTTTCTCCGTGGAGGGGGCGAGCTATGGCTGCACCTTC. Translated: CASSFSVEGASYGCTF.

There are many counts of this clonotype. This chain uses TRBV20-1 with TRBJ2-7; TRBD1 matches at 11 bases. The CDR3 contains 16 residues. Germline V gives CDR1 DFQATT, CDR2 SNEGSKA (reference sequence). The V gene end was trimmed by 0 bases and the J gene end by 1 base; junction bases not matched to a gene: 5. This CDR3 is CSARDPGQGGSYEQYF. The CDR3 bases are TGCAGTGCTAGAGATCCGGGACAGGGGGGATCCTACGAGCAGTACTTC.

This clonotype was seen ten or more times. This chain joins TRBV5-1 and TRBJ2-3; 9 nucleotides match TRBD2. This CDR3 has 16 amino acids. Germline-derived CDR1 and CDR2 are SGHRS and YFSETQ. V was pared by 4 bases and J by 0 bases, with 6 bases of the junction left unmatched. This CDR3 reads CASSHSGGTSTDTQYF. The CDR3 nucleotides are TGCGCCAGCAGCCATAGCGGGGGAACTAGCACAGATACGCAGTATTTT.

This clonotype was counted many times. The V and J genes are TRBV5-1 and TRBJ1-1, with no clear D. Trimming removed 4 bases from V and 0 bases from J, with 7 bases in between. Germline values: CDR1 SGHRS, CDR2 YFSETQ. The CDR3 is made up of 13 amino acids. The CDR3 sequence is CASSRRMNTEAFF. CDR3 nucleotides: TGCGCCAGCAGCCGAAGGATGAACACTGAAGCTTTCTTT.

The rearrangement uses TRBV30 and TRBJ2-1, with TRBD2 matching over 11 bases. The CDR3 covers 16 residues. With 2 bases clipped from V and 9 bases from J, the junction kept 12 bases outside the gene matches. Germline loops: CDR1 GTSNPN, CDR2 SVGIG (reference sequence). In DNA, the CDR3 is TGTGCCTGGAGTCACGACGTAGCGGGGGGGCGGGGTGAGCAGTTCTTC. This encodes CAWSHDVAGGRGEQFF. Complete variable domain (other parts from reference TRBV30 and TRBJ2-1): SQTIHQWPATLVQPVGSPLSLECTVEGTSNPNLYWYRQAAGRGLQLLFYSVGIGQISSEVPQNLSASRPQDRQFILSSKKLLLSDSGFYLCAWSHDVAGGRGEQFFGPGTRLTVL.

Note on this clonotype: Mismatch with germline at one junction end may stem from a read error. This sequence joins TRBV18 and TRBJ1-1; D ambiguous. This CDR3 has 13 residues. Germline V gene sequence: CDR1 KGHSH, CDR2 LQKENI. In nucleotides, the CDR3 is TGTGCCGGCTCACCCCCAGGGAACACTGAAGCTTTCTTT. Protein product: CAGSPPGNTEAFF.

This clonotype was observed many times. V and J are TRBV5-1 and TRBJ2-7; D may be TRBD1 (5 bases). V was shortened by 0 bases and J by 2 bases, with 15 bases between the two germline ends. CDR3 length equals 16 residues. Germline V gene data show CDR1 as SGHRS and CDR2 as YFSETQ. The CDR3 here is CASSLGQLITAYEQYF. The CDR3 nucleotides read TGCGCCAGCAGCTTGGGACAGCTTATTACGGCCTACGAGCAGTACTTC.